The sequence of this TCR beta chain was determined in a study of T cell responses to AZD1222 COVID-19 vaccine. Study outcomes and limitations: Clonal diversity was possibly underestimated, and the donors were mostly white British, with more females. Along spike, vaccine-associated CD4 TCRs were found throughout, with dominance at 160-218 and 743-854.

About this clone itself: Its specificity is not known.

The V and J ends lost 1 base and 8 bases, in that order; junction bases with no gene match: 16. In germline, CDR1 is SEHNR, CDR2 FQNEAQ (reference sequence). The CDR3 length is 17 residues. TCRdb keeps only in-frame clones here, not all; method: immunoSEQ multiplex PCR. The sample yields about 200,000 clones, approximately 90% seen once. This rearrangement joins TRBV7-9 to TRBJ1-2, with 7 nucleotides matching TRBD1. The sequences come from peripheral blood, collected 28 days after the second AZD1222 dose. The sequence derives from an adult who received the AZD1222 COVID-19 vaccine. The CDR3 DNA is TGTGCCAGCAGCTTAGAGAGGGGCCGACAGGGATTTCGGGGCTACACCTTC. Protein product: CASSLERGRQGFRGYTF.